There are a few counts of the clone carrying this TCR beta chain. The sample is drawn from a study of blood T cell repertoires in COVID-19. About the study: The analysed material was cDNA or gDNA that came from T cells, B-cell-depleted T cells, or PBMCs.

The assay was immunoSEQ multiplex PCR, and TCRdb's table has in-frame clones only and misses some. The sample yields about 140,000 clones, approximately 91% seen once. Material: peripheral blood. This TCR derives from a man between 45 and 60 years old with active or convalescent COVID-19.

The CDR3 loop is CASSLLTGINSPLHF. In nucleotides, the CDR3 is TGTGCCAGCAGCCTCCTGACAGGGATCAATTCACCCCTCCACTTT. The V call is TRBV5-6, the J call TRBJ1-6; 7 nucleotides match TRBD1. Germline V CDR1 and CDR2: SGHDT, YYEEEE. V was clipped by 4 bases and J by 7 bases; unmatched bases: 8. The CDR3 length is 15 residues.